This T cell receptor beta chain was recovered during a study of T cells after yellow fever vaccination. Each CDR3 protein is one row after TCRdb ran MiXCR on the 5' RACE reads. The sample includes about 340,000 distinct CDR3 sequences, almost 4% of them seen just once. V was cut by 0 bases and J by 8 bases, with 11 bases left in between. Per the germline V gene, CDR1 is MNHEY and CDR2 is SVGAGI. The CDR3 loop spans 15 amino acids. Study conclusions and caveats: The study noted that FACS-sorted repertoires could contain abundant clonotypes contaminating from the bulk population.

This clonotype was recorded a few times. Its specificity is not known. This chain joins TRBV6-5 and TRBJ1-6; D is ambiguous. The input for sequencing was PBMCs, taken 5 days after the yellow fever booster vaccination. This TCR was sampled from a man between 18 and 29 years old who received the YFV17D yellow fever vaccine. The CDR3 nucleotides read TGTGCCAGCAGTTACTCTGGCAGTTACGATTCACCCCTCCACTTT. This gives the protein CASSYSGSYDSPLHF.